This T cell receptor (beta chain) came from a study of T cell repertoires in cytomegalovirus infection. On the study more broadly: Carrying CMV and the relevant HLA type showed in public TCR beta signatures.

Using its own MiXCR run on the reads, TCRdb lists one record per CDR3 protein. The sample consists of about 310,000 distinct CDR3 sequences, about 25% of them appearing once. The CDR3 runs to 11 residues. V was pared by 5 bases and J by 12 bases, with 8 bases between. Germline CDR1 SNHLY, CDR2 FYNNEI. Concerning this clonotype: The antigen is not known.

Whole-study findings and limits: People with CMV and the relevant HLA were identified by cumulative public TCR beta family frequency.

The specimen comprised cultured PBMCs, sampled from culture after CMV antigen stimulation. V usage is TRBV2 and J usage is TRBJ1-6; D is unresolved. The sequence was obtained from a human donor in good health (CMV status not recorded). Some clones in this sample may be carry-over from other donors' samples. The CDR3 DNA follows: TGTGCCAGCAGTTTGGATCAACCCCTCCACTTT. Its protein is CASSLDQPLHF.